Following are 6 T cell receptor beta chains from one sample sequenced in a study of OX40 agonist ivuxolimab in advanced cancers. Clones were read by immunoSEQ multiplex PCR, and TCRdb kept only the in-frame ones, dropping some. The data show tens of thousands of clones, 70% to 90% seen once. This sample comprised CD4+ or CD8+ T cells sorted from blood, obtained in a trial of the OX40 agonist ivuxolimab. Every receptor here comes from an adult with an advanced solid tumor such as melanoma, head and neck, liver or kidney cancer.

The rearrangement uses TRBV10-3 and TRBJ1-1; D is undetermined. The CDR3 is 13 amino acids. Germline lookup yields CDR1 ENHRY and CDR2 SYGVKD. Trimming shortened V by 2 bases and J by 4 bases, and 8 bases separated the two germline ends. The CDR3 spells CAISEPGSTEAFF. CDR3 sequence (DNA): TGTGCCATCAGTGAGCCAGGCAGCACTGAAGCTTTCTTT.

The rearrangement joins TRBV28 to TRBJ2-5, with D perhaps matching TRBD2 (5 bases). Germline V gene sequence: CDR1 MDHEN, CDR2 SYDVKM. CDR3 length equals 14 residues. V shed 4 bases and J shed 4 bases, with 13 bases lying between them. CDR3 DNA: TGTGCCAGCAGTTCAACTAGGGAAGGAGAGACCCAGTACTTC. It translates to CASSSTREGETQYF.

V usage is TRBV19 and J usage is TRBJ2-7; 7 bases map to TRBD2. The J segment lost 2 bases and the V segment lost 3 bases, leaving 13 bases of the junction unmatched. The CDR3 runs to 17 residues. Germline CDR1 LNHDA, CDR2 SQIVND (reference sequence). The CDR3 loop reads CASSILPGLSSTYEQYF. The CDR3 DNA follows: TGTGCCAGTAGTATTCTCCCGGGACTATCCTCTACCTACGAGCAGTACTTC.

This chain links TRBV5-4 with TRBJ1-1; possibly TRBD1 for D (6 bases). The ends were cut back, 4 bases at V and 6 bases at J, with 19 bases in the middle. Germline V lookup: CDR1 SGHNT, CDR2 YYREEE (reference sequence). The CDR3 spans 15 residues. CDR3 amino acids: CASSPLQGIAAEAFF. As DNA, the CDR3 is TGTGCCAGCAGCCCACTTCAGGGGATTGCGGCTGAAGCTTTCTTT.

The V and J genes are TRBV18 and TRBJ1-3, with D possibly matching TRBD1 (5 bases). V dropped 3 bases and J dropped 1 base, with 16 bases sitting between them. CDR1 and CDR2 (germline): KGHSH, LQKENI. CDR3 length: 17 residues. The CDR3: CASSPYTTGPSGNTIYF. CDR3 coding DNA: TGTGCCAGCTCACCGTATACTACAGGCCCTTCTGGAAACACCATATATTTT.

The chain uses TRBV9 and TRBJ1-6, with 8 bases lining up with TRBD1. This CDR3 contains 19 residues. The V gene's germline CDR1 is SGDLS and CDR2 YYNGEE. V lost 3 bases to trimming and J lost 8 bases; unmatched junction nucleotides: 19. The CDR3 DNA reads TGTGCCAGCAGCGGAGGACAGGGACTCTCCGTCGCCGGGGATTCACCCCTCCACTTT. Translation gives CASSGGQGLSVAGDSPLHF.